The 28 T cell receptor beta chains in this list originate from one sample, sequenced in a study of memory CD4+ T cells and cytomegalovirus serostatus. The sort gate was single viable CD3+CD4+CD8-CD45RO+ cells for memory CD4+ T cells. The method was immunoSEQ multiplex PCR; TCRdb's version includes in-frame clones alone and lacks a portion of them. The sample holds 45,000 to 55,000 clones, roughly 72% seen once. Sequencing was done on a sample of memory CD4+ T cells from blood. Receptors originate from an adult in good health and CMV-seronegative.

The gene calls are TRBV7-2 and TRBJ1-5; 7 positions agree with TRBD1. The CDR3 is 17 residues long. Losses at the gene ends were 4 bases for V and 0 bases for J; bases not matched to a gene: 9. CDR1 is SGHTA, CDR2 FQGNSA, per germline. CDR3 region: CASSSSADRFSNQPQHF. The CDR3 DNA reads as TGTGCCAGCAGCTCCTCAGCGGACAGGTTTAGCAATCAGCCCCAGCATTTT.

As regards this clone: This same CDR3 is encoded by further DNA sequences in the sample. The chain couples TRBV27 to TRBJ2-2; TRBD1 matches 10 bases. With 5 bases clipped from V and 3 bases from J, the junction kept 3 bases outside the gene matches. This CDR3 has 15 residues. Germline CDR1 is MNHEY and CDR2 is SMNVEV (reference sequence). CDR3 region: CASSRDRGDTGELFF. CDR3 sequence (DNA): TGTGCCAGCAGTAGGGACAGGGGTGACACCGGGGAGCTGTTTTTT.

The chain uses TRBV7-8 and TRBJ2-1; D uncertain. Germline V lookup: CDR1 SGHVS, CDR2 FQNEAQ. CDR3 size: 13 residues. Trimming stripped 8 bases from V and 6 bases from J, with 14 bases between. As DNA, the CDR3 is TGTGCCAGCGGATACGGACCCTTCAATGAGCAGTTCTTC. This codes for CASGYGPFNEQFF.

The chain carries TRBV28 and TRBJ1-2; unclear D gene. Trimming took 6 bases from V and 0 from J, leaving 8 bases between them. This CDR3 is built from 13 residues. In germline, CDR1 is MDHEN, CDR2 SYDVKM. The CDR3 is CASRPSANYGYTF. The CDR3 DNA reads TGTGCCAGCAGGCCCAGTGCTAACTATGGCTACACCTTC.

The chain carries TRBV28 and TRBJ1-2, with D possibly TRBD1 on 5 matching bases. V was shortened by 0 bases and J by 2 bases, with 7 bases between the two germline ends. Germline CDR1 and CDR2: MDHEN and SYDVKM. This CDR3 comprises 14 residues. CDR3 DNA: TGTGCCAGCAGTTTATGGGACAAAAACTATGGCTACACCTTC. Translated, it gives CASSLWDKNYGYTF.

The CDR3 nucleotides read TGTGCCAGCAGCTTGGGAAAAGGGTCTACAAACTATGGCTACACCTTC. Translated, it gives CASSLGKGSTNYGYTF. V gene TRBV5-4 combines with J gene TRBJ1-2; D not certain. The CDR3 length is 16 residues. V was pared by 0 bases and J by 2 bases, with 14 bases between. CDR1 is SGHNT, CDR2 YYREEE, per germline (reference sequence).

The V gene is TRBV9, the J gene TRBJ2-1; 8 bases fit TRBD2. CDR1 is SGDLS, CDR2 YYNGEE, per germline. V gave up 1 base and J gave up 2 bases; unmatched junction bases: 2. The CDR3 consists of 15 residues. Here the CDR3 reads CASSVNSGAYNEQFF. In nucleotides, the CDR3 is TGTGCCAGCAGCGTAAATAGCGGGGCCTACAATGAGCAGTTCTTC.

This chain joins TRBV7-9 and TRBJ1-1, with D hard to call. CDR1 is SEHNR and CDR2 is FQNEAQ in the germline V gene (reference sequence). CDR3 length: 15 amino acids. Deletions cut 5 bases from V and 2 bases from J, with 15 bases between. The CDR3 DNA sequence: TGTGCCAGCAGCCCCTACCAGGCAGCTAACACTGAAGCTTTCTTT. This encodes CASSPYQAANTEAFF.

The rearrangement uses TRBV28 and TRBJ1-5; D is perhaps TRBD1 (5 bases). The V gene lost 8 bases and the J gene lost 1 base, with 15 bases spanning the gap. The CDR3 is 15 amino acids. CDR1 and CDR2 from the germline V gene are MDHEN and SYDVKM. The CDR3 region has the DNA TGTGCCAGCGAGAGGGGCGTTCTAAGCAATCAGCCCCAGCATTTT. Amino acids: CASERGVLSNQPQHF.

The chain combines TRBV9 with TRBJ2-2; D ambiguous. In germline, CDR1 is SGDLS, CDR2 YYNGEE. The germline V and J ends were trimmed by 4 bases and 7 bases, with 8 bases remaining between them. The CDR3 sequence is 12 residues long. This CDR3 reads CASSSLLGELFF. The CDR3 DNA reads TGTGCCAGCAGCTCGCTTCTCGGGGAGCTGTTTTTT. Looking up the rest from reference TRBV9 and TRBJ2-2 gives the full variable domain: DSGVTQTPKHLITATGQRVTLRCSPRSGDLSVYWYQQSLDQGLQFLIQYYNGEERAKGNILERFSAQQFPDLHSELNLSSLELGDSALYFCASSSLLGELFFGEGSRLTVL.

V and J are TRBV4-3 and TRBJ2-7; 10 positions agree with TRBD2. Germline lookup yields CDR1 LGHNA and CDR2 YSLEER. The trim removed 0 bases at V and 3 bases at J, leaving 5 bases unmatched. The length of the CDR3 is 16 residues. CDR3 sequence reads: CASSQDTRLAGYEQYF. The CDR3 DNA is TGCGCCAGCAGCCAAGACACTCGACTAGCGGGCTACGAGCAGTACTTC.

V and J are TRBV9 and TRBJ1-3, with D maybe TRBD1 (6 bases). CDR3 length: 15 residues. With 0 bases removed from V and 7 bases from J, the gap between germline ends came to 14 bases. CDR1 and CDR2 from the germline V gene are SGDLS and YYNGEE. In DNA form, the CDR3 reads TGTGCCAGCAGCGTAGGTTCTCTGGGGGCGAACACCATATATTTT. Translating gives CASSVGSLGANTIYF.

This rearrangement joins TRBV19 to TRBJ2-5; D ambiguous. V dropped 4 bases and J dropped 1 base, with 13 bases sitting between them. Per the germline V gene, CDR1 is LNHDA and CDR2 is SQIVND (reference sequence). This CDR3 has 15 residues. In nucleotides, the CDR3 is TGTGCCAGTAGTAGCAACGGTCGACTCCAAGAGACCCAGTACTTC. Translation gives CASSSNGRLQETQYF.

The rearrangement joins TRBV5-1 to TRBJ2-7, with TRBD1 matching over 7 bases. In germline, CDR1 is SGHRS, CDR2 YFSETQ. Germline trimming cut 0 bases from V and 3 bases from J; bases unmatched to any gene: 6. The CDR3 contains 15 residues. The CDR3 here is CASSLEQGVFYEQYF. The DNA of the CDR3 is TGCGCCAGCAGCTTGGAGCAGGGGGTCTTCTACGAGCAGTACTTC.

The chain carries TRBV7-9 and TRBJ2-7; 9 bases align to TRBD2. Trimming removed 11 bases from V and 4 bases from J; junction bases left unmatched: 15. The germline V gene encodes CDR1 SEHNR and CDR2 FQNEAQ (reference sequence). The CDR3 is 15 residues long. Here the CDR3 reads CAGLNSGGPGYEQYF. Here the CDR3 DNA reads TGTGCCGGGCTGAATAGCGGGGGCCCTGGATACGAGCAGTACTTC. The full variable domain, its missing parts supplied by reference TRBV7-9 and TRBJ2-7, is DTGVSQNPRHKITKRGQNVTFRCDPISEHNRLYWYRQTLGQGPEFLTYFQNEAQLEKSRLLSDRFSAERPKGSFSTLEIQRTEQGDSAMYLCAGLNSGGPGYEQYFGPGTRLTVT.

CDR3 DNA: TGTGCCAGCAGCTCCTACTTCCCGGGCGCGGATACGCAGTATTTT. Translation: CASSSYFPGADTQYF. The chain carries TRBV5-8 and TRBJ2-3; D not certain. The CDR3 is 15 residues long. Germline CDR1 SGHTS, CDR2 YDEGEE. V lost 3 bases and J lost 6, with 17 bases in between.

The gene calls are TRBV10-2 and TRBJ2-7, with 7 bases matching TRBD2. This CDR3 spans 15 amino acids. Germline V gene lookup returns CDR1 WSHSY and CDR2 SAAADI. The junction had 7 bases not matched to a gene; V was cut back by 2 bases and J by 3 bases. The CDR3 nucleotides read TGCGCCAGCAGTGAGGGGGAGGGGCTTTTCTACGAGCAGTACTTC. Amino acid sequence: CASSEGEGLFYEQYF.

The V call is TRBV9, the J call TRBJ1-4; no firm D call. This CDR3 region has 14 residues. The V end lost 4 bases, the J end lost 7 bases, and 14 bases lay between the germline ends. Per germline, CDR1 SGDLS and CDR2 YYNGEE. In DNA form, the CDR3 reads TGTGCCAGCAGCCCTCGAGGGCTTGGTGAAAAACTGTTTTTT. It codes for CASSPRGLGEKLFF.

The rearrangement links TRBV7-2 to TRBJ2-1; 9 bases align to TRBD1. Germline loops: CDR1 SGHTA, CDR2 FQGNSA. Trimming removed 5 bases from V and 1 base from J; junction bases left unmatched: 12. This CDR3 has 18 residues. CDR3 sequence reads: CASSLRWDRVGSYNEQFF. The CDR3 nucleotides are TGTGCCAGCAGCCTACGATGGGACAGGGTTGGGTCCTACAATGAGCAGTTCTTC.

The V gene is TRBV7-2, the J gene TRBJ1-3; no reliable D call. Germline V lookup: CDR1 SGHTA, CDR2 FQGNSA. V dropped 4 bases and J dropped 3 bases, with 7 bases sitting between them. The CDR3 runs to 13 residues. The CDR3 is CASSSAYGNTIYF. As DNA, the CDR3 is TGTGCCAGCAGCTCGGCTTATGGAAACACCATATATTTT.

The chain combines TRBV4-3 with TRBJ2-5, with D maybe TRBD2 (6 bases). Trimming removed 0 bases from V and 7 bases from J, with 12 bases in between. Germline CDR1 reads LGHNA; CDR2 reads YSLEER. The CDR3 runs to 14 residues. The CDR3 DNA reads TGCGCCAGCAGCCAAGATCGAGGGCGGGGGACCCAGTACTTC. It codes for CASSQDRGRGTQYF.

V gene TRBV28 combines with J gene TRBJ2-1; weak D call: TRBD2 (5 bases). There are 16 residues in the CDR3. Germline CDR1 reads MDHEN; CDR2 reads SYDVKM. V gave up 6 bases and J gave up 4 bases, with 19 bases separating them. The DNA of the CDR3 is TGTGCCAGCAGGGGAGCCCAGCGGACTCTTTACAATGAGCAGTTCTTC. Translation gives CASRGAQRTLYNEQFF. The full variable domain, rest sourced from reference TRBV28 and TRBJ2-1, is DVKVTQSSRYLVKRTGEKVFLECVQDMDHENMFWYRQDPGLGLRLIYFSYDVKMKEKGDIPEGYSVSREKKERFSLILESASTNQTSMYLCASRGAQRTLYNEQFFGPGTRLTVL.

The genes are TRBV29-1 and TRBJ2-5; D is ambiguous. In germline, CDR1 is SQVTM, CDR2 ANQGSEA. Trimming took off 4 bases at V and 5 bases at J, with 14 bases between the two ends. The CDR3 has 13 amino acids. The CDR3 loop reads CSVGRALGETQYF. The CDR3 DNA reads TGCAGCGTTGGAAGGGCGTTGGGTGAGACCCAGTACTTC.

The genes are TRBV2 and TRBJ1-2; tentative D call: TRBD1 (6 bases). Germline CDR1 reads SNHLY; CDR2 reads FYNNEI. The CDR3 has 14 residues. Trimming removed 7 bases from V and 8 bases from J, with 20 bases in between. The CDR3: CASTNQQGRNGYTF. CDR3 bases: TGTGCCAGCACCAACCAACAGGGTCGCAACGGCTACACCTTC.

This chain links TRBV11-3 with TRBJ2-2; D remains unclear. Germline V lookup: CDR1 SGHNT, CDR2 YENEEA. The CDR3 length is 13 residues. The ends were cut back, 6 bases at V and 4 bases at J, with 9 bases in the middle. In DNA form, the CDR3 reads TGTGCCAGCAGTACCTCGACCACCGGGGAGCTGTTTTTT. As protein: CASSTSTTGELFF.

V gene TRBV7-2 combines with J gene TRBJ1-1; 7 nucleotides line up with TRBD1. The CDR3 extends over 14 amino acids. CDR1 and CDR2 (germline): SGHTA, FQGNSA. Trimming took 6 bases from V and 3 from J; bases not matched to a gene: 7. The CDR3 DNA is TGTGCCAGCAGACAGGGGACGTGGGACACTGAAGCTTTCTTT. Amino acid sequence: CASRQGTWDTEAFF.

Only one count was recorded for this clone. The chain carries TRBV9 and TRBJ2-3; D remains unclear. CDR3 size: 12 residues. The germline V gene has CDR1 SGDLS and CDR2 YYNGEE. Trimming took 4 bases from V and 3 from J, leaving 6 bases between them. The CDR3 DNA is TGTGCCAGCAGCCCTGGAACAGATACGCAGTATTTT. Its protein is CASSPGTDTQYF. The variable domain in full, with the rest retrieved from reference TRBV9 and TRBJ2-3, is DSGVTQTPKHLITATGQRVTLRCSPRSGDLSVYWYQQSLDQGLQFLIQYYNGEERAKGNILERFSAQQFPDLHSELNLSSLELGDSALYFCASSPGTDTQYFGPGTRLTVL.

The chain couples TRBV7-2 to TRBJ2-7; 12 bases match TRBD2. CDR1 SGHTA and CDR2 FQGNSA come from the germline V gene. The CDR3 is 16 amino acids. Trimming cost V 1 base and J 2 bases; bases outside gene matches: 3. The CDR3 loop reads CASSLGASGGAYEQYF. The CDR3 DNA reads TGTGCCAGCAGCTTAGGGGCTAGCGGGGGGGCCTACGAGCAGTACTTC.